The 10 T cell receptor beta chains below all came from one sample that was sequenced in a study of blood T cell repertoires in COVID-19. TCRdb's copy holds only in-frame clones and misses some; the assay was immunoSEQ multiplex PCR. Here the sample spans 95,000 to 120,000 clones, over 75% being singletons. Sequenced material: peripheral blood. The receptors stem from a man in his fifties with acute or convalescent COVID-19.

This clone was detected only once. The CDR3 region is CASSRGGAIAKNIQYF. The CDR3 coding sequence is TGTGCCAGCAGCCGTGGGGGGGCGATAGCCAAAAACATTCAGTACTTC. The rearrangement links TRBV7-8 to TRBJ2-4; TRBD2 is a possible D gene (7 bases). CDR3 size: 16 residues. V shed 5 bases and J shed 0 bases, with 14 bases lying between them. Per the germline V gene, CDR1 is SGHVS and CDR2 is FQNEAQ.

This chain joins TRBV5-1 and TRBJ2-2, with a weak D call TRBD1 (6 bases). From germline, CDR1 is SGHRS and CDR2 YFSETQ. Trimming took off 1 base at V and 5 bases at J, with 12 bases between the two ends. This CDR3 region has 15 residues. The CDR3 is CASSLQGPRTGELFF. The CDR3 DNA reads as TGCGCCAGCAGCTTGCAGGGGCCTAGGACCGGGGAGCTGTTTTTT.

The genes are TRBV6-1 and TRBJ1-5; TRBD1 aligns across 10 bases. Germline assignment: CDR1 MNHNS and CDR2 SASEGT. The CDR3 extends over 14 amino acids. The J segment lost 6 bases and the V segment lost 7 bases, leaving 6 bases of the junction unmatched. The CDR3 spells CASTNGQGGQPQHF. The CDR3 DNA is TGTGCCAGCACTAATGGACAGGGGGGTCAGCCCCAGCATTTT.

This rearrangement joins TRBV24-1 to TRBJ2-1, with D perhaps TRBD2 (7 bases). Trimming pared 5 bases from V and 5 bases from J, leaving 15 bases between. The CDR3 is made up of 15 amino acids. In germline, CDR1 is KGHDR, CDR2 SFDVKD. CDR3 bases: TGTGCCACCAGTGGTAGGGGGGGTAGACACAATGAGCAGTTCTTC. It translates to CATSGRGGRHNEQFF.

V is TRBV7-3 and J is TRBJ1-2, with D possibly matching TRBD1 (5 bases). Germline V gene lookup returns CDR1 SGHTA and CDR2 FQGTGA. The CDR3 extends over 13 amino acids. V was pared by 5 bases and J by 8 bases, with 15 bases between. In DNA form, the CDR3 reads TGTGCCAGCAGCCAAGCAGGGACTGGGGGCTACACCTTC. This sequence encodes CASSQAGTGGYTF. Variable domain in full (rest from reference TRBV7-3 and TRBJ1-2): GAGVSQTPSNKVTEKGKYVELRCDPISGHTALYWYRQSLGQGPEFLIYFQGTGAADDSGLPNDRFFAVRPEGSVSTLKIQRTERGDSAVYLCASSQAGTGGYTFGSGTRLTVV.

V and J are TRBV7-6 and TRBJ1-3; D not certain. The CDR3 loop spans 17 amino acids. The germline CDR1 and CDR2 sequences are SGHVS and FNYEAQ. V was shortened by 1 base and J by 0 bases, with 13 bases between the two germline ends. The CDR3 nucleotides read TGTGCCAGCAGCTTAGTTTGGTCGCCGAGCTCTGGAAACACCATATATTTT. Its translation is CASSLVWSPSSGNTIYF.

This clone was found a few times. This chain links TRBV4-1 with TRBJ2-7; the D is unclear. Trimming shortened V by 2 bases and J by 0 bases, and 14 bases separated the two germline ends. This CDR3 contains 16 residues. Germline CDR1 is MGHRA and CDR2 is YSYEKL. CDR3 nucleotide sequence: TGCGCCAGCAGCCAATTTCCCAGGAAACTCTCCTACGAGCAGTACTTC. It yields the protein CASSQFPRKLSYEQYF.

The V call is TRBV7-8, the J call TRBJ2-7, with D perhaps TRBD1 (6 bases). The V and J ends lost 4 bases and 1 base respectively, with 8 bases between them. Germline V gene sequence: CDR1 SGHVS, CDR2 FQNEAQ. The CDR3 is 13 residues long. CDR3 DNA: TGTGCCAGCAGCTCCGGACAGTCCTACGAGCAGTACGTC. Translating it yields CASSSGQSYEQYV.

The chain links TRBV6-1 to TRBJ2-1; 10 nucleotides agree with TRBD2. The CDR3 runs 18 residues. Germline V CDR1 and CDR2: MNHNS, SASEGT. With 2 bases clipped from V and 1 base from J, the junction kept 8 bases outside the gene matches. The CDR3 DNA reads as TGTGCCAGCAGTGAAACCCTGGGACTAGCGACTTCCTACAATGAGCAGTTCTTC. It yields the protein CASSETLGLATSYNEQFF.

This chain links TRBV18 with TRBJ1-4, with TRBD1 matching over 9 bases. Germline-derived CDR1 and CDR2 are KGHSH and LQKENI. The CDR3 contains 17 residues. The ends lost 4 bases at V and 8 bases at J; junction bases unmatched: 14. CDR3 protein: CASSRTYPGQGVEKLFF. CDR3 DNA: TGTGCCAGCTCACGAACCTACCCGGGACAGGGTGTAGAAAAACTGTTTTTT.